This TCR beta chain is from a study of shared clonotypes between healthy human individuals. Study details: Plates per donor: three CD4 naive, three CD4 memory, two CD8 naive, one CD8 memory.

With regard to this clone: Its antigen is currently unknown.

Germline CDR1 SGHAT, CDR2 FQNNGV. The CDR3 runs 19 residues. The V gene end was trimmed by 4 bases and the J gene end by 9 bases; junction bases not matched to a gene: 15. Libraries were prepared by immunoSEQ multiplex PCR; TCRdb keeps only in-frame clonotypes and omits some of them. Altogether under 1,100,000 clones are present, about 76% being singletons, with the ten largest covering 1.2% to 1.5%. Findings and caveats of the study: Generation of non-shared clonotypes was less probable than generation of clonotypes shared by all four donors. Estimated clonotype richness was generally higher in naive than memory subsets. Rarefaction demonstrated incomplete sorted-subset sequencing despite large depth.

The sample was memory CD4+ T cells sorted from blood. Subset in this sample: CD45RA-negative fraction. The V gene is TRBV11-2, the J gene TRBJ2-1, with 16 bases fitting TRBD2. The source of this sequence is a man younger than 35 in good health. The CDR3 sequence: CASSWSQGLAGGLRGEQFF. The CDR3 DNA follows: TGTGCCAGCAGCTGGTCGCAGGGACTAGCGGGGGGGCTTCGTGGTGAGCAGTTCTTC.